The 9 T cell receptor beta chains presented below share a single source sample, sequenced in a study of CD4 T cells in relation to SARS-CoV-2 and coronaviruses. No cognate antigen is known for these TCRs. Libraries were prepared by immunoSEQ multiplex PCR; TCRdb keeps only in-frame clonotypes and omits some of them. Of approximately 20,000 clones in the sample, 60% to 80% are singletons; the top ten hold around 12%. Before the COVID-19 pandemic, during about 2011-2018, CD4+ T cells were taken from unexposed donors. The cells were cultured for about ten days before CD4+ T cells were isolated. The sequenced material came from CD4+ T cells from PBMCs, cultured in vitro. These receptors originate from a human donor in good health.

This clone was seen a few times. The chain recombines TRBV6-1 with TRBJ1-1, with 10 bases identical to TRBD1. The V and J ends lost 3 bases and 3 bases, in that order; junction bases with no gene match: 10. Looked up from germline, CDR1 is MNHNS and CDR2 is SASEGT. The CDR3 length is 17 residues. The CDR3: CASSDVPGQGWDTEAFF. The CDR3, as DNA: TGTGCCAGCAGTGACGTCCCGGGACAGGGGTGGGACACTGAAGCTTTCTTT.

The chain links TRBV7-2 to TRBJ2-5; D uncertain. Deletions cut 4 bases from V and 0 bases from J, with 3 bases between. CDR1 SGHTA and CDR2 FQGNSA come from the germline V gene. The CDR3 totals 12 residues. The CDR3 reads CASSSNQETQYF. For the CDR3, the DNA is TGTGCCAGCAGCTCGAACCAAGAGACCCAGTACTTC.

This rearrangement joins TRBV7-2 to TRBJ2-2, with D tentatively TRBD1 or TRBD2 (5 bases each). V gave up 0 bases and J gave up 5 bases, with 13 bases separating them. The germline V gene encodes CDR1 SGHTA and CDR2 FQGNSA. CDR3 size: 16 residues. CDR3 sequence: CASSLAESWGTGELFF. The CDR3 DNA reads as TGTGCCAGCAGCTTAGCGGAGAGCTGGGGGACCGGGGAGCTGTTTTTT.

The gene calls are TRBV5-1 and TRBJ1-4; no reliable D call. Trimming took off 2 bases at V and 5 bases at J, with 7 bases between the two ends. From germline, CDR1 is SGHRS and CDR2 YFSETQ. The CDR3 totals 13 residues. The CDR3 DNA reads as TGCGCCAGCAGCTTAGTAGGGAATGAAAAACTGTTTTTT. It codes for CASSLVGNEKLFF.

In nucleotides, the CDR3 is TGTGCCATCAGTGAGTCCCTACAGGGTTCAGATGGCTACACCTTC. This translates into CAISESLQGSDGYTF. The rearrangement uses TRBV10-3 and TRBJ1-2; D possibly corresponds to TRBD1 (6 bases). Per germline, CDR1 ENHRY and CDR2 SYGVKD. V lost 0 bases and J lost 6, with 14 bases in between. The CDR3 loop spans 15 amino acids.

The table lists this clone with a few counts. This chain joins TRBV9 and TRBJ2-1; 10 positions match TRBD2. With V trimmed by 0 bases and J by 9 bases, 12 bases remained unmatched. Germline assignment: CDR1 SGDLS and CDR2 YYNGEE. The CDR3 runs 17 residues. The CDR3 nucleotides read TGTGCCAGCAGCGTAGCTACGGAAGCGGGAGGGCCAGGTGAGCAGTTCTTC. This sequence encodes CASSVATEAGGPGEQFF.

The rearrangement uses TRBV29-1 and TRBJ1-3, with 7 positions matching TRBD1. Trimming took 4 bases from V and 0 from J; bases not matched to a gene: 12. Germline V lookup: CDR1 SQVTM, CDR2 ANQGSEA. The CDR3 spans 17 residues. Written as DNA, the CDR3 is TGCAGCGTTGGGGGATACAGGGGCCGGGGCTCTGGAAACACCATATATTTT. Translation: CSVGGYRGRGSGNTIYF.

The chain employs TRBV30 and TRBJ1-4, with 8 positions matching TRBD1. The length of the CDR3 is 17 residues. V gave up 0 bases and J gave up 5 bases; unmatched junction bases: 11. From germline, CDR1 is GTSNPN and CDR2 SVGIG (reference sequence). For the CDR3, the DNA is TGTGCCTGGAGTGTACTAGGGCAGGGGGCCGGGAATGAAAAACTGTTTTTT. Its translation: CAWSVLGQGAGNEKLFF.

The chain uses TRBV10-3 and TRBJ1-1; 8 nucleotides line up with TRBD1. V lost 8 bases and J lost 2; bases outside the gene matches: 4. Germline CDR1 reads ENHRY; CDR2 reads SYGVKD. CDR3 length equals 13 residues. The CDR3 DNA is TGTGCCATCGGGCAGGGGGCAAACACTGAAGCTTTCTTT. Its protein product is CAIGQGANTEAFF.